The 22 T cell receptor beta chains in this list originate from one sample, sequenced in a study of breast tumors, draining lymph nodes, adjacent tissues. TCRdb processed the multiplex PCR reads anew with MiXCR; each CDR3 protein has one entry. The sample includes under 70,000 distinct CDR3 sequences, approximately 45% of them seen just once. The sequenced sample was breast tumor tissue. All receptors come from a female donor with breast cancer. Some clones in this sample may be carry-over from other donors' samples.

With respect to this clonotype: The junction does not match germline at one end; this may be a read error. The CDR3 spells CASSSPGGLDATNQKLFF. The CDR3 DNA is TGTGCCAGCAGCTCACCAGGGGGTCTGGACGCAACTAATCAAAAACTGTTTTTT. The chain uses TRBV7-9 and TRBJ1-4; the match to TRBD1 covers 7 bases. Germline CDR1 reads SEHNR; CDR2 reads FQNEAQ (reference sequence). This CDR3 contains 18 residues.

Details on this clonotype: One junction end disagrees with the germline gene, perhaps due to a read error. The chain links TRBV7-2 to TRBJ1-5; 10 nucleotides match TRBD2. The DNA end is more similar to TRBJ2-3, so the J call may be wrong. The CDR3 sequence is 17 residues long. Germline CDR1 SGHTA, CDR2 FQGNSA. The CDR3 DNA reads as TGTGCCAGCAGCCGACTAGCGGTAGCGGGGGGCACAGATCCGCAGTATTTT. This encodes CASSRLAVAGGTDPQYF.

The gene calls are TRBV24-1 and TRBJ2-3, with 9 bases aligning to TRBD1. J gave up 1 base and V 12 bases, and 7 bases lay outside the gene matches. Germline V gene sequence: CDR1 KGHDR, CDR2 SFDVKD. CDR3 size: 14 residues. The CDR3 DNA reads TGTGCCCAACTCAGGACAGGGGGCACAGATACGCAGTATTTT. It translates to CAQLRTGGTDTQYF.

This clonotype was observed a few times. This chain links TRBV12-3 or TRBV12-4 with TRBJ2-2, with 9 bases that match TRBD2. V lost 3 bases and J lost 7; bases outside the gene matches: 9. The CDR3 loop spans 16 amino acids. For the CDR3, the DNA is TGTGCCAGCAGTTTCCGTGCGGGGGGGCCTCACGGGGAGCTGTTTTTT. Amino acid sequence: CASSFRAGGPHGELFF.

This clonotype was observed many times. V gene TRBV25-1 combines with J gene TRBJ2-6; 8 bases are shared with TRBD2. V lost 5 bases to trimming and J lost 1 base; unmatched junction nucleotides: 10. CDR3 length equals 18 residues. Looked up from germline, CDR1 is MGHDK and CDR2 is SYGVNS. The CDR3 DNA follows: TGTGCCAGCAGTCACTCCAGCGGGAGTGCATCTGGGGCCAACGTCCTGACTTTC. This codes for CASSHSSGSASGANVLTF.

This clonotype was detected ten times or more. The chain joins TRBV6-5 to TRBJ2-1; 8 nucleotides line up with TRBD2. With V trimmed by 2 bases and J by 4 bases, 4 bases remained unmatched. This CDR3 is built from 15 residues. Germline CDR1 reads MNHEY; CDR2 reads SVGAGI. The CDR3 reads CASSYRASGYNEQFF. CDR3 nucleotide sequence: TGTGCCAGCAGTTACCGGGCTAGCGGGTACAATGAGCAGTTCTTC.

A few counts support this clonotype. Since a much larger clone is just one base distant, this may be a read error. J is TRBJ1-2 and V is TRBV7-2; D possibly corresponds to TRBD1 (5 bases). CDR3 size: 15 residues. Germline V lookup: CDR1 SGHTA, CDR2 FQGNSA. This CDR3 is CASSLEKGRDYGYPF. CDR3 in DNA: TGTGCCAGCAGCCTAGAAAAGGGCAGGGACTATGGCTACCCCTTC.

The gene calls are TRBV12-3 or TRBV12-4 and TRBJ2-6; TRBD1 agrees at 12 bases. The CDR3 has 19 amino acids. V dropped 5 bases and J dropped 0; count of bases not matched to a gene: 8. The DNA for the CDR3 is TGTGCCAGCAGTGCCTCCGGGACAGGGGGCAACTCTGGGGCCAACGTCCTGACTTTC. This translates into CASSASGTGGNSGANVLTF.

At least ten counts were recorded for this clonotype. The chain joins TRBV11-3 to TRBJ1-6; no clear D. V was cut by 3 bases and J by 6 bases, with 15 bases left in between. The CDR3 sequence is 16 residues long. Germline CDR1 SGHNT, CDR2 YENEEA. The CDR3 nucleotides read TGTGCCAGCAGCTTCATAGCTTCAGCCGGTAATTCACCCCTCCACTTT. It encodes CASSFIASAGNSPLHF.

This clonotype showed up just a few times. The chain employs TRBV27 and TRBJ1-4; D is perhaps TRBD1 (6 bases). The CDR3 runs to 15 residues. V was clipped by 3 bases and J by 10 bases, with 18 bases between them. Germline CDR1 reads MNHEY; CDR2 reads SMNVEV (reference sequence). The CDR3 nucleotides are TGTGCCAGCAGTTTTTCGCACCTTACAGGGAGAAAACTGTTTTTT. Protein product: CASSFSHLTGRKLFF.

Many counts were recorded for this clonotype. The chain has TRBV5-4 and TRBJ2-1; maybe TRBD2 (6 bases). The germline V gene encodes CDR1 SGHNT and CDR2 YYREEE (reference sequence). CDR3 size: 15 residues. V lost 4 bases and J lost 4, with 15 bases in between. CDR3 sequence reads: CASSRLPGLYNEQFF. CDR3 bases: TGTGCCAGCAGCCGGCTCCCGGGACTTTACAATGAGCAGTTCTTC.

This clonotype was observed at least ten times. A much larger clone sits a single nucleotide away, making a read error possible. This chain joins TRBV20-1 and TRBJ2-3; D is perhaps TRBD1 or TRBD2 (5 bases each). CDR3 size: 15 residues. V gave up 2 bases and J gave up 0 bases, with 12 bases separating them. The germline CDR1 and CDR2 sequences are DFQATT and SNEGSKA (reference sequence). The DNA of the CDR3 is TGCAGTGCTAGAAGCCCGGGGCAAAGCACAGATACGCAGTATTTT. Translating it yields CSARSPGQSTDTQYF.

This clonotype was recorded many times. The V call is TRBV5-6, the J call TRBJ1-1, with 9 bases aligning to TRBD1. Trimming took 2 bases from V and 4 from J; bases not matched to a gene: 6. This CDR3 comprises 15 residues. The V gene's germline CDR1 is SGHDT and CDR2 YYEEEE. DNA of the CDR3: TGTGCCAGCAGCTTTGGGACAGGGTTGGGCACTGAAGCTTTCTTT. Encoded protein: CASSFGTGLGTEAFF.

The gene calls are TRBV7-2 and TRBJ2-7; 7 bases fit TRBD2. Trimming cost V 2 bases and J 0 bases; bases outside gene matches: 16. This CDR3 region has 19 residues. CDR1 is SGHTA, CDR2 FQGNSA, per germline. The CDR3 nucleotides read TGTGCCAGCAGCTTATCCCCCTCATGGGGCGGGAGATGCTCCTACGAGCAGTACTTC. It is translated as CASSLSPSWGGRCSYEQYF.

The V gene is TRBV5-1, the J gene TRBJ1-5; D call uncertain. V lost 2 bases to trimming and J lost 4 bases, with 16 bases between them. Germline-derived CDR1 and CDR2 are SGHRS and YFSETQ. The CDR3 loop spans 16 amino acids. CDR3 sequence reads: CASSFVGGNGNQPQHF. CDR3 in DNA: TGCGCCAGCAGCTTTGTGGGAGGGAACGGAAATCAGCCCCAGCATTTT.

As regards this clonotype: This clone may be a read error of a much larger clone one base away. This chain links TRBV6-5 with TRBJ2-2; D is ambiguous. There are 13 residues in the CDR3. Per germline, CDR1 MNHEY and CDR2 SVGAGI. The CDR3 DNA sequence: TGTGCCTGCAGTCCACAGAACACCGGGGAGCTGTTTTTT. It specifies CACSPQNTGELFF.

This clonotype was observed a handful of times. The junction departs from germline at one end; a sequencing error may be responsible. This rearrangement joins TRBV6-5 to TRBJ1-2; no clear D gene. The germline V gene has CDR1 MNHEY and CDR2 SVGAGI. The CDR3 runs 15 residues. The CDR3 reads CASSHSQALLYGYTF. In nucleotides, the CDR3 is TGTGCCAGCAGTCACTCGCAGGCGCTCCTCTATGGCTACACCTTC.

This clonotype was counted many times. V and J are TRBV25-1 and TRBJ2-1; D unresolved. Germline CDR1 and CDR2: MGHDK and SYGVNS. This CDR3 has 12 residues. V dropped 4 bases and J dropped 6 bases, with 7 bases sitting between them. CDR3 sequence reads: CASSASRNEQFF. The CDR3, as DNA: TGTGCCAGCAGTGCAAGCCGCAATGAGCAGTTCTTC.

This clonotype was recorded at least ten times. This sequence joins TRBV11-2 and TRBJ2-5, with D tentatively TRBD2 (5 bases). The V end lost 1 base, the J end lost 5 bases, and 23 bases lay between the germline ends. The CDR3 is made up of 18 amino acids. Germline CDR1 SGHAT, CDR2 FQNNGV. The CDR3: CASSLVVRRSVLGETQYF. In DNA, the CDR3 is TGTGCCAGCAGCTTAGTTGTCAGGAGGTCCGTCTTAGGTGAGACCCAGTACTTC. The complete variable domain, with remaining parts taken from reference TRBV11-2 and TRBJ2-5, reads EAGVAQSPRYKIIEKRQSVAFWCNPISGHATLYWYQQILGQGPKLLIQFQNNGVVDDSQLPKDRFSAERLKGVDSTLKIQPAKLEDSAVYLCASSLVVRRSVLGETQYFGPGTRLLVL.

This clonotype has at least ten counts. A read error is possible here, since a much larger clone lies one base away. The gene calls are TRBV20-1 and TRBJ1-5; TRBD1 is a possible D gene (5 bases). From germline, CDR1 is DFQATT and CDR2 SNEGSKA (reference sequence). This CDR3 comprises 16 residues. The V gene lost 3 bases and the J gene lost 3 bases, with 18 bases spanning the gap. CDR3 amino acids: CSASSTGASTNQPQHF. The DNA of the CDR3 is TGCAGTGCTAGTTCCACAGGTGCTTCTACCAATCAGCCCCAGCATTTT.

About this clonotype: Because the CDR3 is missing its conserved closing phenylalanine or tryptophan, this is likely a read error. The chain links TRBV7-7 to TRBJ2-5; 14 nucleotides line up with TRBD2. The CDR3 runs to 14 residues. CDR1 SSHAT and CDR2 FNYEAQ come from the germline V gene (reference sequence). CDR3 DNA sequence: TGTGCTAGCAGCCCTGGACTAGCGGGGGGGACCCAGTACCTC. Translated: CASSPGLAGGTQYL.

The chain combines TRBV20-1 with TRBJ1-1, with 9 bases matching TRBD1. CDR1 and CDR2 (germline): DFQATT, SNEGSKA (reference sequence). The CDR3 consists of 16 residues. The ends lost 5 bases at V and 5 bases at J; junction bases unmatched: 15. The CDR3 protein is CSAPTRDRAEKTEAFF. For the CDR3, the DNA is TGCAGTGCTCCTACTCGGGACAGGGCGGAAAAAACTGAAGCTTTCTTT.